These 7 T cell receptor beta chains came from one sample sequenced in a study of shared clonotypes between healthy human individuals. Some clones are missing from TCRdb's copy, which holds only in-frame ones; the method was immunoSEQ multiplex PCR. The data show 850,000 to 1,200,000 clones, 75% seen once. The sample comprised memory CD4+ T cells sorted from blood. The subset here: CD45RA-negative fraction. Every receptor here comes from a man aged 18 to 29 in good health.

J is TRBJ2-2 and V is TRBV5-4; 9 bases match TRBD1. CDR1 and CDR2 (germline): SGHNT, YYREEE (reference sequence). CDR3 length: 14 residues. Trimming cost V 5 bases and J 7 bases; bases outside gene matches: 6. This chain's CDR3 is CASRIQGADGELFF. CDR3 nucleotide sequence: TGTGCCAGCAGAATACAGGGGGCCGACGGGGAGCTGTTTTTT.

The chain's CDR3 is CASSLSGTGGQETQYF. CDR3 DNA sequence: TGTGCCAGCAGCCTTTCCGGCACAGGGGGCCAAGAGACCCAGTACTTC. This chain joins TRBV7-2 and TRBJ2-5; 8 nucleotides agree with TRBD1. Germline loops: CDR1 SGHTA, CDR2 FQGNSA. The trim removed 5 bases at V and 1 base at J, leaving 9 bases unmatched. This CDR3 is built from 16 residues.

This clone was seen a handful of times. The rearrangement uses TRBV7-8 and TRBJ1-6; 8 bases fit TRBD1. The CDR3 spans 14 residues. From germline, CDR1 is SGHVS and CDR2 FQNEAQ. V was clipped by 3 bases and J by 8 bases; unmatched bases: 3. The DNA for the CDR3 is TGTGCCAGCAGCTTTGGGACAGGCCATTCACCCCTCCACTTT. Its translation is CASSFGTGHSPLHF.

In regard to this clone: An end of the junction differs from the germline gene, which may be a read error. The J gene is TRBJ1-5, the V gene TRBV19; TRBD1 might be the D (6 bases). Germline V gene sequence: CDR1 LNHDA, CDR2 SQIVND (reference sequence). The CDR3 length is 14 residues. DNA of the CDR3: TGTGCCAGTAGGATAGGGGGGAATAATCAGCCCCAGCATTTT. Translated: CASRIGGNNQPQHF. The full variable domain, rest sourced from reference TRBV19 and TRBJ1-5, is DGGITQSPKYLFRKEGQNVTLSCEQNLNHDAMYWYRQDPGQGLRLIYYSQIVNDFQKGDIAEGYSVSREKKESFPLTVTSAQKNPTAFYLCASRIGGNNQPQHFGDGTRLSIL.

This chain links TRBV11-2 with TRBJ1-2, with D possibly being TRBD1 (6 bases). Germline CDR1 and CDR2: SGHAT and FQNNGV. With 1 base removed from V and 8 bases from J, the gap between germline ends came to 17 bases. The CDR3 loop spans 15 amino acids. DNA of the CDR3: TGTGCCAGCAGCTTAGCCTTACAGGGCTTTCGCGGCTACACCTTC. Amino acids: CASSLALQGFRGYTF.

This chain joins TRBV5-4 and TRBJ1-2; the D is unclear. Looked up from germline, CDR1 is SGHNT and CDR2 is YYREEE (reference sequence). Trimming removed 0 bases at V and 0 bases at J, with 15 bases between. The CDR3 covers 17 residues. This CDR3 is CASSLDQQLTTNYGYTF. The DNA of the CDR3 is TGTGCCAGCAGCTTGGACCAACAGCTTACAACTAACTATGGCTACACCTTC.

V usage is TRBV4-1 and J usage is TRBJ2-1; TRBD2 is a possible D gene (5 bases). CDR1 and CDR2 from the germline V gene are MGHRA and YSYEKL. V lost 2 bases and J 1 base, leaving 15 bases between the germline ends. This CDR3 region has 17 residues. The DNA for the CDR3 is TGCGCCAGCAGCCAAAAAGCGGAAGCAAGGTCCTACAATGAGCAGTTCTTC. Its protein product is CASSQKAEARSYNEQFF.